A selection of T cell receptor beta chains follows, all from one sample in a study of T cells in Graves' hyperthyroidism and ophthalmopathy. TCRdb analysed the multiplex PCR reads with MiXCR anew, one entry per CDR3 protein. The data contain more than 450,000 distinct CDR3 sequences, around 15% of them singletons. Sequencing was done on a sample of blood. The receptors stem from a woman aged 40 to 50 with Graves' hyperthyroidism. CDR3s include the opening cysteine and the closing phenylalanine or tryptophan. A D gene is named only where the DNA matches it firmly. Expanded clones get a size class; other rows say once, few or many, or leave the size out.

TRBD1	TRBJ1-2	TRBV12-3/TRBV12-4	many	CASSLSTTGNYGYTF	TGTGCCAGCAGTTTATCCACGACAGGGAACTATGGCTACACCTTC
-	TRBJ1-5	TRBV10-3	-	CAISEPGSNQPQHF	TGTGCCATCAGTGAGCCGGGCAGCAATCAGCCCCAGCATTTT
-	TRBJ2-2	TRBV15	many	CATSRVGLRQENTGELFF	TGTGCCACCAGCAGAGTCGGGCTGAGACAGGAGAACACCGGGGAGCTGTTTTTT
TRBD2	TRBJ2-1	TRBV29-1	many	CSGSGSSYNEQFF	TGCAGCGGCAGCGGGAGTTCCTACAATGAGCAGTTCTTC
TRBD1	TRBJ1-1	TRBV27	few	CASSKDRGNTEAFF	TGTGCCAGCAGCAAGGACAGGGGGAACACTGAAGCTTTCTTT
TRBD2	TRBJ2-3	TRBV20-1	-	CSAFLAGGTDTQYF	TGCAGTGCTTTCCTAGCGGGGGGCACAGATACGCAGTATTTT
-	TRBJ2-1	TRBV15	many	CATSRARGPYNEQFF	TGTGCCACCAGCAGAGCAAGGGGCCCCTACAATGAGCAGTTCTTC
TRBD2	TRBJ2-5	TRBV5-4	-	CASSSPAGRVQETQYF	TGTGCCAGCAGCTCCCCGGCGGGGAGGGTCCAAGAGACCCAGTACTTC
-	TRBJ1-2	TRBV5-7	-	CASTRNYGYTF	TGTGCCAGCACGAGGAACTATGGCTACACCTTC
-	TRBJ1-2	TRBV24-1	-	CATSDSDRLYGYTF	TGTGCCACCAGTGATTCAGACAGGCTCTATGGCTACACCTTC
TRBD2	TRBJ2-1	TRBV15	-	CATSRDGGLAGNNEQFF	TGTGCCACCAGCAGAGATGGGGGCCTAGCGGGAAACAATGAGCAGTTCTTC
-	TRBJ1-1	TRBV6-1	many	CASSRGAEAFF	TGTGCCAGCAGTAGGGGTGCTGAAGCTTTCTTT
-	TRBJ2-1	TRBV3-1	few	CASSFLRGGLSNEQFF	TGTGCCAGCAGCTTCCTCCGCGGAGGTCTGTCTAATGAGCAGTTCTTC
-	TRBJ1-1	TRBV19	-	CASKQTMNTEAFF	TGTGCCAGTAAACAAACCATGAACACTGAAGCTTTCTTT
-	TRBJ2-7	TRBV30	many	CAWSRGTVWYEQYF	TGTGCCTGGAGTAGAGGAACGGTCTGGTACGAGCAGTACTTC
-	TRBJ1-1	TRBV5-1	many	CASSLGQGGNTEAFF	TGCGCCAGCAGCTTGGGCCAGGGCGGGAACACTGAAGCTTTCTTT
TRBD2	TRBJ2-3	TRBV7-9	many	CASSLRREGLADTQYF	TGTGCCAGCAGCTTACGGCGGGAGGGCCTCGCAGATACGCAGTATTTT
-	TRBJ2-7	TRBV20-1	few	CSAPGQRGFYEQYF	TGCAGTGCTCCCGGACAGAGGGGATTCTACGAGCAGTACTTC
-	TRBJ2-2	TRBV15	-	CATSRDGTNTGELFF	TGTGCCACCAGCAGAGACGGGACTAACACCGGGGAGCTGTTTTTT
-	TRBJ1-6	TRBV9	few	CASSVGGTADNSPLHF	TGTGCCAGCAGCGTAGGGGGAACAGCCGATAATTCACCCCTCCACTTT
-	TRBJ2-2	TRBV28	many	CASSIPGHTGELFF	TGTGCCAGCAGTATCCCGGGACACACCGGGGAGCTGTTTTTT
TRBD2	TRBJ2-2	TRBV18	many	CASSPFTSGTTGELFF	TGTGCCAGCTCACCATTTACTAGCGGGACGACCGGGGAGCTGTTTTTT
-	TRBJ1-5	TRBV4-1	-	CASSQDQGGMNQPQHF	TGCGCCAGCAGCCAAGATCAGGGCGGTATGAATCAGCCCCAGCATTTT
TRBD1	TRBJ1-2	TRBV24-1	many	CATSDADGTGYANYGYTF	TGTGCCACCAGTGACGCCGACGGGACAGGGTATGCTAACTATGGCTACACCTTC
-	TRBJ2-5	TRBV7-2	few	CASIPWDFKETQYF	TGTGCCAGCATCCCATGGGACTTTAAAGAGACCCAGTACTTC
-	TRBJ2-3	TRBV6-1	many	CASSVLDGSTDTQYF	TGTGCCAGCAGTGTCCTTGATGGAAGCACAGATACGCAGTATTTT
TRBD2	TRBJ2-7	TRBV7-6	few	CASSSIGERGGGNEQYF	TGTGCCAGCAGCTCTATAGGAGAGCGGGGGGGGGGCAACGAGCAGTACTTC
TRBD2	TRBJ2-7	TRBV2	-	CASSVGLGAAYEQYF	TGTGCCAGCAGCGTGGGACTAGGAGCCGCCTACGAGCAGTACTTC
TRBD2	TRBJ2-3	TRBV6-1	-	CASSSEAGGFPDTQYF	TGTGCCAGCAGTTCCGAAGCGGGAGGGTTTCCAGATACGCAGTATTTT
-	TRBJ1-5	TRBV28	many	CASSWGTSQPQHF	TGTGCCAGCAGTTGGGGGACGAGCCAGCCCCAGCATTTT
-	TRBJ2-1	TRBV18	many	CASSPPTGDEQFF	TGTGCCAGCTCACCTCCTACTGGGGATGAGCAGTTCTTC
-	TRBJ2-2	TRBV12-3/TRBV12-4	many	CASSLAAGITGELFF	TGTGCCAGCAGTTTAGCTGCGGGGATCACCGGGGAGCTGTTTTTT
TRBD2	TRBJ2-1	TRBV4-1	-	CASSQESSGGRNEQFF	TGCGCCAGCAGCCAAGAATCAAGCGGGGGGCGGAATGAGCAGTTCTTC